Listed below are T cell receptor beta chains from one sample, sequenced in a study of blood T cell repertoires in COVID-19. Only in-frame clones appear in the TCRdb table, and some are missing; sequencing was by immunoSEQ multiplex PCR. The table records about 140,000 clones, roughly 88% of them present only once. The specimen was peripheral blood. The receptors were gathered from a man in his 60s with active or convalescent COVID-19. CDR3s include the opening cysteine and the closing phenylalanine or tryptophan. The D gene is left open where the match is weak. Clone size is not always given. Where it is, it says once, few, many or a class for expanded clones.

>NA|TRBJ2-4|TRBV19|TRBD2
TGTGCCAGTAGTCCCCAGACTAGCGGGGCCTCCAAAAACATTCAGTACTTC
CASSPQTSGASKNIQYF
>NA|TRBJ1-2|TRBV3-1/TRBV3-2|TRBD1
TGTGCCAGCAGCCTCTCAGGGGGCAACTATGGCTACACCTTC
CASSLSGGNYGYTF
>few|TRBJ2-5|TRBV6-5|TRBD2
TGTGCCAGCAGTTATGTTGCTAGCGGACTTCAAGAGACCCAGTACTTC
CASSYVASGLQETQYF
>NA|TRBJ1-4|TRBV5-1|NA
TGCGCCAGCAGCCCGGGGACAACAACTAATGAAAAACTGTTTTTT
CASSPGTTTNEKLFF
>NA|TRBJ2-7|TRBV7-8|TRBD2
TGTGCCAGCAGCTCGACTAGCGGGGGGGTCCACGAGCAGTACTTC
CASSSTSGGVHEQYF
>NA|TRBJ1-2|TRBV30|TRBD1
TGTGCCTGGAGTGTGGGCAGGGGGCCGTACTATGGCTACACCTTC
CAWSVGRGPYYGYTF
>once|TRBJ1-2|TRBV6-5|NA
TGTGCCAGCAGGGGCATACACGGGGTCTATGGCTACACCTTC
CASRGIHGVYGYTF
>NA|TRBJ2-1|TRBV19|TRBD2
TGTGCCAGTAGTATAGGGGGGGGAGGGCCGTTCAATGAGCAGTTCTTC
CASSIGGGGPFNEQFF
>NA|TRBJ1-2|TRBV27|NA
TGTGCCAGCAGTTTTTTCGTTAGGGGCCGAATGGATGGCTACACCTTC
CASSFFVRGRMDGYTF
>few|TRBJ1-2|TRBV11-3|TRBD1
TGTGCCAGCAGCCTAGCAGGACAGGGGCGCTACGGCTACACCTTC
CASSLAGQGRYGYTF
>NA|TRBJ1-3|TRBV25-1|NA
TGTGCCAGCGGACTAACTGGAAACACCATATATTTT
CASGLTGNTIYF
>NA|TRBJ1-5|TRBV24-1|TRBD1
TGTGCCACCAGTGACCGATCACAGGGGGCGAATCAGCCCCAGCATTTT
CATSDRSQGANQPQHF
>NA|TRBJ2-2|TRBV2|TRBD2
TGTGCCAGCAGTGGGACTAGCGGGAGGATCACCGGGGAGCTGTTTTTT
CASSGTSGRITGELFF
>NA|TRBJ2-1|TRBV10-1|TRBD1
TGCGCCAGCAGTGAATACAGGGGGCTTGAGCAGTTCTTC
CASSEYRGLEQFF
>few|TRBJ1-5|TRBV7-2|NA
TGTGCCAGCAGCTTAGAGGGAGGGTTTGATACCAATCAGCCCCAGCATTTT
CASSLEGGFDTNQPQHF
>NA|TRBJ2-3|TRBV7-2|NA
TGTGCCAGCACGGAAACTAATACGCAGTATTTT
CASTETNTQYF